The present TCR beta chain was sequenced within a study of T cell responses to AZD1222 COVID-19 vaccine. Across the whole study: Second-dose timings of about 4 or about 12 weeks were pooled. Study-wide results and limits: Baseline serology detected seropositivity in only six or seven AZD1222 recipients. Nearly half of unique spike-specific TCRs reportedly avoided B.1.351 and B.1.1.7 mutated regions. White British people made up most donors, females outnumbered males, and clonal diversity was possibly underestimated.

About this clone: Its specificity is unknown.

The germline gives CDR1 LGHDT, CDR2 YNNKEL (reference sequence). Trimming took off 1 base at V and 4 bases at J, with 10 bases between the two ends. The CDR3 sequence is 14 residues long. Generated by immunoSEQ multiplex PCR, the TCRdb table keeps only in-frame clones and is missing some. The top ten clones hold about 7.2% of a sample with 150,000 to 200,000 clones, around 90% of them seen once. J is TRBJ1-2 and V is TRBV3-1 (or the pseudogene TRBV3-2), with D maybe TRBD1 (5 bases). This material consisted of peripheral blood, taken on day 0 of AZD1222 vaccination. The TCR comes from an adult in good health. The CDR3 region is CASSQGDGRYGYTF. The CDR3 DNA follows: TGTGCCAGCAGCCAAGGGGACGGACGCTATGGCTACACCTTC.